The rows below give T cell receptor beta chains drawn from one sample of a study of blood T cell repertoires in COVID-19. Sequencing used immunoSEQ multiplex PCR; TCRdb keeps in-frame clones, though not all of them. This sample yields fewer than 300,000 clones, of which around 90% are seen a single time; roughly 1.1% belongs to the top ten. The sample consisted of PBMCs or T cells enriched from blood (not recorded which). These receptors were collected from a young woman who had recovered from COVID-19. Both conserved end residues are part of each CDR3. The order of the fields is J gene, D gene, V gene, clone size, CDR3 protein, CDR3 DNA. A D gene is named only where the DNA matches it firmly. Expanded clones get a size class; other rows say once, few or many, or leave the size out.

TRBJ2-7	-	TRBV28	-	CASSLKIGLASYEQYF	TGTGCCAGCAGTTTAAAAATTGGGCTAGCTTCCTACGAGCAGTACTTC
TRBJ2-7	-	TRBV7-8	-	CASSFRGGSSYEQYF	TGTGCCAGCAGCTTTCGCGGAGGGTCTTCCTACGAGCAGTACTTC
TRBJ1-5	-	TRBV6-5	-	CASSYSTGPLAQHF	TGTGCCAGCAGTTACAGCACAGGGCCTTTGGCCCAGCATTTT
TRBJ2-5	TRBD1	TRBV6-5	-	CASSYSGTGVGETQYF	TGTGCCAGCAGTTACTCAGGGACAGGGGTTGGGGAGACCCAGTACTTC
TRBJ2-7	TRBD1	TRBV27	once	CASSLGGQGARGQYF	TGTGCCAGCAGCCTCGGGGGACAGGGGGCAAGAGGGCAGTACTTC
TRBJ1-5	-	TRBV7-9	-	CASSSPGQYQPQHF	TGTGCCAGCAGTTCCCCCGGACAGTACCAGCCCCAGCATTTT
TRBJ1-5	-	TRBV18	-	CASSPPGGPQHF	TGTGCCAGCTCACCCCCCGGCGGGCCCCAGCATTTT
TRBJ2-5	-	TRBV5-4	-	CASSAETGKLKETQYF	TGTGCCAGCAGCGCGGAGACGGGAAAACTTAAAGAGACCCAGTACTTC
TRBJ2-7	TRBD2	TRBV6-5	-	CASTLLAGGNDEQYF	TGTGCCAGCACACTACTAGCGGGAGGGAACGACGAGCAGTACTTC
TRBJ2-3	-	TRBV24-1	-	CATSEDRTLSNTQYF	TGTGCCACCAGTGAAGACAGGACTCTATCGAATACGCAGTATTTT
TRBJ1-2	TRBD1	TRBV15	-	CATSRDRDSRGYTF	TGTGCCACCAGCCGGGACAGGGATTCCAGGGGCTACACCTTC
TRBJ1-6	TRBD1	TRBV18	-	CASSQRAQGDNNSPLHF	TGTGCCAGCTCACAGAGGGCACAGGGGGACAATAATTCACCCCTCCACTTT
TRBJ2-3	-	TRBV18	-	CASSSQGSGDTQYF	TGTGCCAGCTCAAGTCAAGGGAGCGGGGATACGCAGTATTTT
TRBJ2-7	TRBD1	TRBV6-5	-	CASSYSKTGGDYEQYF	TGTGCCAGCAGTTACTCGAAGACAGGGGGCGACTACGAGCAGTACTTC
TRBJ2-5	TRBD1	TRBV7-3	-	CASSRTGGQETQYF	TGTGCCAGCAGCCGGACAGGGGGGCAAGAGACCCAGTACTTC
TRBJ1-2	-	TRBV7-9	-	CASSLPPWTESGYGYTF	TGTGCCAGCAGCTTACCTCCCTGGACAGAGAGCGGTTATGGCTACACCTTC
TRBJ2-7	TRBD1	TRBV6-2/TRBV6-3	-	CASSTTGTAYEQYF	TGTGCCAGCAGTACCACCGGGACAGCCTACGAGCAGTACTTC
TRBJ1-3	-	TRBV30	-	CAWKHSGNTIYF	TGTGCCTGGAAGCACTCTGGAAACACCATATATTTT
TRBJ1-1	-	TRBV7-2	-	CASSPQENTEAFF	TGTGCCAGCAGCCCCCAGGAGAACACTGAAGCTTTCTTT
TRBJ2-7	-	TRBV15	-	CATSRTPTRAYEQYF	TGTGCCACCAGCAGAACTCCCACCCGGGCCTACGAGCAGTACTTC
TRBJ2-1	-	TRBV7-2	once	CASSLLTSSYNEQFF	TGTGCCAGCAGCTTATTGACTAGCTCCTACAATGAGCAGTTCTTC
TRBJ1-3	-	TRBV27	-	CASSLKYQRRSGNTIYF	TGTGCCAGCAGTTTAAAATATCAGCGGAGGTCTGGAAACACCATATATTTT
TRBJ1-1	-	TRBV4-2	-	CASSRSNAAWTEAFF	TGTGCCAGCAGCCGGTCCAACGCGGCATGGACTGAAGCTTTCTTT
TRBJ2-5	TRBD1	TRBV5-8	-	CASSLAGTGEETQYF	TGTGCCAGCAGCTTGGCGGGGACAGGGGAAGAGACCCAGTACTTC
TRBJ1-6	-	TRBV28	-	CASSSSAQGQGGSPLHF	TGTGCCAGCAGTTCCTCCGCCCAGGGGCAGGGCGGGTCACCCCTCCACTTT
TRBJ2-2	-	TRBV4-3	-	CASSQETTAANTGELFF	TGCGCCAGCAGCCAAGAAACGACAGCCGCGAACACCGGGGAGCTGTTTTTT
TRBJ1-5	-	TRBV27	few	CASSPGGRSNQPQHF	TGTGCCAGCAGCCCCGGTGGGAGGAGCAATCAGCCCCAGCATTTT
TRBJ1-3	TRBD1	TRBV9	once	CASSVAVGQGWNTIYF	TGTGCCAGCAGCGTAGCGGTGGGACAGGGATGGAACACCATATATTTT
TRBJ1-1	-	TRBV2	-	CASSDRQGNTEAFF	TGTGCCAGCAGTGATAGGCAGGGGAACACTGAAGCTTTCTTT
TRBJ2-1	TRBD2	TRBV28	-	CASSSFSTSGRTYNEQFF	TGTGCCAGCAGTTCCTTCTCGACTAGCGGGAGAACCTACAATGAGCAGTTCTTC
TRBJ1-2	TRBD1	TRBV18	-	CASSPSGQASNYGYTF	TGTGCCAGCTCACCAAGCGGACAGGCATCGAACTATGGCTACACCTTC
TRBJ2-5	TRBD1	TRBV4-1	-	CASSQPGQGKTQYF	TGCGCCAGCAGCCAACCGGGACAGGGAAAGACCCAGTACTTC
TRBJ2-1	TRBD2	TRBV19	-	CASRRLAGELNEQFF	TGTGCCAGTAGGAGACTAGCGGGAGAGTTGAATGAGCAGTTCTTC
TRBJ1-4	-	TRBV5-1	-	CASSLEDRPPYEKLFF	TGCGCCAGCAGCCTTGAAGACAGGCCACCTTACGAAAAACTGTTTTTT
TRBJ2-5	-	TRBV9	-	CASSFRNQETQYF	TGTGCCAGCAGCTTCAGGAACCAAGAGACCCAGTACTTC
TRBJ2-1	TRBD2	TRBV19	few	CASSARTSNEQFF	TGTGCCAGTAGCGCCCGGACTAGTAATGAGCAGTTCTTC
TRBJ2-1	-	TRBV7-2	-	CASSLNLAAQSSYNEQFF	TGTGCCAGCAGCTTAAATTTAGCTGCACAATCCTCCTACAATGAGCAGTTCTTC
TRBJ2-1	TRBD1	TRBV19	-	CASSIEGQGFYNEQFF	TGTGCCAGTAGTATCGAGGGACAGGGATTCTACAATGAGCAGTTCTTC
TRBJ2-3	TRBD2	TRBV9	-	CASSVGTSGTADTQYF	TGTGCCAGCAGCGTAGGGACTAGCGGGACTGCAGATACGCAGTATTTT
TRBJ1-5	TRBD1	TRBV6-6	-	CASSRGAGGPAGNQPQHF	TGTGCCAGCAGTCGCGGAGCAGGGGGCCCTGCGGGCAATCAGCCCCAGCATTTT
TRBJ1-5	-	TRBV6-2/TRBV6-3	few	CASSYSAQYSNQPQHF	TGTGCCAGCAGTTACTCGGCACAGTATAGCAATCAGCCCCAGCATTTT
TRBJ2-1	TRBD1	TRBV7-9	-	CASSLGTGGNNEQFF	TGTGCCAGCAGCTTAGGGACAGGGGGGAACAATGAGCAGTTCTTC
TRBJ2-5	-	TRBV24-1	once	CATSDLKVSSETQYF	TGTGCCACCAGTGATTTGAAAGTCAGTTCGGAGACCCAGTACTTC
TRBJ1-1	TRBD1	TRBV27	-	CASSSGRDRGRSEAFF	TGTGCCAGCAGTTCCGGCCGGGACAGGGGGCGGTCTGAAGCTTTCTTT
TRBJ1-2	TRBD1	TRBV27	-	CASSKDRGHYGYTF	TGTGCCAGCAGTAAAGACAGGGGGCACTATGGCTACACCTTC
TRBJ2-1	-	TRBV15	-	CATSRGLISYNEQFF	TGTGCCACCAGCAGAGGTCTAATCTCCTACAATGAGCAGTTCTTC
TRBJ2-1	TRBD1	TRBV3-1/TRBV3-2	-	CASSQGQGDEQFF	TGTGCCAGCAGCCAAGGACAGGGGGATGAGCAGTTCTTC